The rows below give T cell receptor beta chains drawn from one sample of a study of cytomegalovirus exposure and HLA in healthy donors. The data were produced by immunoSEQ multiplex PCR, yet TCRdb's version contains in-frame clones alone and is incomplete. The sample records more than 85,000 clones, 65% to 90% being singletons. Sequencing was carried out using PBMCs. The receptors were gathered from a man aged 25 to 40 in good health and CMV-seropositive. The CDR3 runs from the conserved cysteine through the conserved F or W. Part of the rows lack a size; the others show once, few, many or a class for expanded clones.

clone size | J gene | V gene | CDR3 protein
- | TRBJ2-7 | TRBV9 | CASSAPGTGDGEQYF
- | TRBJ1-3 | TRBV7-3 | CASDGNSRQSGNTIYF
- | TRBJ2-1 | TRBV7-9 | CASSLTSGFYNEQFF
few | TRBJ2-5 | TRBV15 | CATSRSRLEETQYF
- | TRBJ2-3 | TRBV13 | CASSLGLAGYSTDTQYF
- | TRBJ2-7 | TRBV2 | CASSERGYEQYF
- | TRBJ2-7 | TRBV5-1 | CASSLAGVINYEQYF
- | - | TRBV29-1 | CSVLGYEQYF
few | TRBJ2-5 | TRBV28 | CASSGGGAGQETQYF
- | TRBJ2-5 | TRBV28 | CASSLGPAGEQTQYF
- | TRBJ1-6 | TRBV7-2 | CASSFTGTGASPLHF
once | TRBJ2-7 | TRBV6-6 | CASSLLADAYEQYF
- | TRBJ2-7 | TRBV27 | CASSTGRAYEQYF
- | TRBJ2-4 | TRBV4-1 | CASSLPWGNLNRGPQKNIQYF
- | TRBJ1-2 | TRBV2 | CASSAQGAGGYSGYTF
- | TRBJ2-7 | TRBV7-9 | CASSLARVPSEQYF
- | TRBJ2-1 | TRBV4-1 | CASSHSGTSGTNNEQFF
once | TRBJ1-2 | TRBV7-9 | CSSSLGIYGYTF
- | TRBJ1-1 | TRBV30 | CAWRQGGRNTEAFF
- | TRBJ1-1 | TRBV29-1 | CSVSPGGTEAFF
- | TRBJ2-7 | TRBV10-3 | CAISNTGQSHEQYF
- | TRBJ1-2 | TRBV7-2 | CASSSDAGTGGANGYTF
- | TRBJ2-5 | TRBV9 | CASSTGGIGTGMTQYF
- | TRBJ2-2 | TRBV15 | CATSIPPAGTGNTGELFF
- | TRBJ2-5 | TRBV5-6 | CASSSGGAGETQYF
- | TRBJ1-2 | TRBV6-1 | CASSIQGTDGYTF
- | TRBJ1-2 | TRBV7-2 | CASSSGTIYGYTF
few | TRBJ1-2 | TRBV20-1 | CSANRDGYTF
- | TRBJ2-2 | TRBV6-1 | CASSEWQLRRSANTGELFF
- | TRBJ2-3 | TRBV2 | CASSESSPGDTQYF
- | TRBJ1-5 | TRBV6-1 | CASSEAIYQPQHF
- | TRBJ1-2 | TRBV7-6 | CASSLPRGGDYGYTF
- | TRBJ2-7 | TRBV2 | CASSPGQVTYEQYF
- | TRBJ1-1 | TRBV5-1 | CASSLGQGYNTEAFF
- | TRBJ1-1 | TRBV5-8 | CASSDRTGINTEALF
- | TRBJ2-2 | TRBV28 | CASSATGNTGELFF
- | TRBJ1-5 | TRBV4-1 | CASSLIPQRTQHF
few | TRBJ2-7 | TRBV30 | CAWSHGGSSYEQYF
- | TRBJ2-7 | TRBV7-2 | CASSFLGTSGYEQYF
- | TRBJ2-5 | TRBV7-9 | CASSLGASGGRVTQYF
- | TRBJ1-1 | TRBV30 | CAWTAPGPMNTEAFF
- | TRBJ1-4 | TRBV6-1 | CASSVLDRANEKLFF
few | TRBJ1-2 | TRBV2 | CASSEALGLLRRGYTF
- | TRBJ2-7 | TRBV9 | CASSSQTGASYEQYF
- | TRBJ2-2 | TRBV5-1 | CASSLEWTGVTGELFF
- | TRBJ1-4 | TRBV5-1 | CASSGDRDVGEKLFF
- | TRBJ2-1 | TRBV2 | CASTQGLAGGNEQFF
- | TRBJ2-3 | TRBV30 | CAWSVHRADTQYF